The text below deals with one T cell receptor (beta chain). What it binds is not known. TCRdb recomputed calls from the 5' RACE reads with MiXCR, one row per CDR3 protein. The profile shows 150,000 to 200,000 distinct CDR3 sequences, 30% to 35% of them singletons. The CDR3 extends over 13 amino acids. From germline, CDR1 is SGHVS and CDR2 FNYEAQ. V shed 7 bases and J shed 5 bases, with 15 bases lying between them. The source of the sample is a study of T-cell memory formation after mild COVID-19. On the study more broadly: For the most part, TCR clusters were specific to one donor.

Study-wide findings and caveats: Later expanders leaned toward CD4+, whereas clones contracting from day 15 to 85 were balanced CD4/CD8. Memory sampled before infection contained some responding clones, suggesting cross-reactive memory joined. Second-wave clones that peaked on day 37 lacked confirmed SARS-CoV-2 specificity.

Sequencing was done on a sample of PBMCs or a T cell subset sorted from them (not recorded which). The sequence was obtained from an adult woman who had mild COVID-19 (a few samples of this study predate the infection). Cell type and time point are not known. The chain employs TRBV7-6 and TRBJ2-7; D is perhaps TRBD2 (6 bases). The CDR3 here is CASTRLDANEQYF. The CDR3, as DNA: TGTGCCAGCACCCGACTAGATGCCAACGAGCAGTACTTC.